This TCR beta chain was observed in a study of read filtering for tumor transcriptome and immune sequencing. V gave up 2 bases and J gave up 5 bases, with 22 bases separating them. Germline CDR1 reads MNHEY; CDR2 reads SVGEGT. This CDR3 spans 18 amino acids. Molecular barcoded adaptors covering alpha/delta and beta/gamma chains were used on 400 to 450 ng RNA. TCRdb passed the reads through MiXCR, listing each CDR3 protein once. The top ten clones hold approximately 47% of a sample with about 63,000 distinct CDR3 sequences, about 14% of them seen once. The chain joins TRBV6-2 or TRBV6-3 to TRBJ1-5; no clear D gene. The receptor's source is a donor at least 40 years old with multiple myeloma. Material for sequencing was a population of CD138-negative cells sorted from bone marrow. CDR3 bases: TGTGCCAGCAGTTACCCCCACCCGCTGCCGACTATGGATCAGCCCCAGCATTTT. This gives the protein CASSYPHPLPTMDQPQHF.